This TCR beta chain was sequenced in a study of blood T cell repertoires in COVID-19. Study details: The cDNA or gDNA used as material had been derived from T cells, B-cell-depleted T cells, or PBMCs.

The V and J ends lost 0 bases and 2 bases respectively, with 8 bases between them. Germline CDR1 and CDR2: SGHRS and YFSETQ. The CDR3 sequence is 14 residues long. Per the study methods: Nucleated cell counts were estimated from reference gene primer amplification. Sequencing used immunoSEQ multiplex PCR; TCRdb keeps in-frame clones, though not all of them. The DNA was the basis for D and trimming; V, J and clone size are from that table. The sample includes about 230,000 clones, roughly 80% of them seen just once. This clone has just a few counts. Sample: peripheral blood. The chain is built from TRBV5-1 and TRBJ1-2; D is ambiguous. The origin of this receptor is a woman in her forties or fifties with acute or convalescent COVID-19. CDR3 nucleotide sequence: TGCGCCAGCAGCTTGGATGGGAGAAACTATGGCTACACCTTC. This encodes CASSLDGRNYGYTF. The variable domain in full, completed from reference TRBV5-1 and TRBJ1-2, reads KAGVTQTPRYLIKTRGQQVTLSCSPISGHRSVSWYQQTPGQGLQFLFEYFSETQRNKGNFPGRFSGRQFSNSRSEMNVSTLELGDSALYLCASSLDGRNYGYTFGSGTRLTVV.